Presented here are 26 T cell receptor beta chains from one specimen sequenced in a study of cytomegalovirus exposure and HLA in healthy donors. The PCR ran on 60 Vbeta and 13 Jbeta primers. Data came from immunoSEQ multiplex PCR; TCRdb stores just in-frame clones and leaves some out. This sample has more than 110,000 clones, with 73% found just once. Input material: PBMCs. The receptors here all came from a human donor in good health.

This chain connects TRBV18 to TRBJ1-2; D perhaps matches TRBD1 (5 bases). The CDR3 consists of 15 residues. Germline V CDR1 and CDR2: KGHSH, LQKENI. Trimming pared 6 bases from V and 6 bases from J, leaving 20 bases between. CDR3 in DNA: TGTGCCAGCTCCCATCCGGGACTTCTCTCCGATGGCTACACCTTC. It encodes CASSHPGLLSDGYTF.

The genes are TRBV5-5 and TRBJ1-6; D possibly corresponds to TRBD1 (5 bases). V shed 0 bases and J shed 5 bases, with 9 bases lying between them. CDR3 size: 15 residues. CDR1 SGHKS and CDR2 YYEKEE come from the germline V gene (reference sequence). DNA for the CDR3: TGTGCCAGCAGCTTGGGCAGGGTAGATAATTCACCCCTCCACTTT. Protein product: CASSLGRVDNSPLHF.

The chain employs TRBV27 and TRBJ2-2; TRBD1 aligns across 8 bases. V lost 6 bases and J lost 4; bases outside the gene matches: 4. The CDR3 length is 14 residues. Germline V gives CDR1 MNHEY, CDR2 SMNVEV (reference sequence). The CDR3 spells CASRGQASTGELFF. The CDR3 nucleotides read TGTGCCAGCAGGGGACAGGCGTCCACCGGGGAGCTGTTTTTT.

CDR3 bases: TGTGCCAGCAGTCGACAGGGGGTTCGGGAGACCCAGTACTTC. Protein product: CASSRQGVRETQYF. The chain combines TRBV2 with TRBJ2-5; TRBD1 aligns across 9 bases. Germline assignment: CDR1 SNHLY and CDR2 FYNNEI. There are 14 residues in the CDR3. J lost 5 bases, V lost 5 bases, and 6 bases had no gene match.

This chain uses TRBV7-9 with TRBJ2-4; 8 bases are shared with TRBD1. Germline V CDR1 and CDR2: SEHNR, FQNEAQ (reference sequence). The CDR3 is 17 residues long. The ends lost 5 bases at V and 9 bases at J; junction bases unmatched: 18. The CDR3 loop reads CASSTHDLQGASSIQYF. In DNA, the CDR3 is TGTGCCAGCAGCACCCACGACCTCCAGGGGGCGAGTAGCATTCAGTACTTC.

The rearrangement links TRBV4-1 to TRBJ2-2, with D possibly TRBD1 on 6 matching bases. The CDR3 runs to 14 residues. Germline V CDR1 and CDR2: MGHRA, YSYEKL. The V end lost 3 bases, the J end lost 7 bases, and 12 bases lay between the germline ends. CDR3 bases: TGCGCCAGCAGCCACTTGGGGGCAATCGGGGAGCTGTTTTTT. It specifies CASSHLGAIGELFF.

The chain has TRBV6-5 and TRBJ2-1; 7 bases align to TRBD2. Germline CDR1 and CDR2: MNHEY and SVGAGI. This CDR3 region has 13 residues. V trimming: 6 bases; J trimming: 5 bases; junction bases outside the gene matches: 4. CDR3 sequence reads: CASRTGGHNEQFF. The DNA for the CDR3 is TGTGCCAGCAGGACGGGAGGCCACAATGAGCAGTTCTTC.

The J gene is TRBJ2-7, the V gene TRBV27; 9 bases match TRBD2. V was pared by 7 bases and J by 3 bases, with 4 bases of the junction left unmatched. Germline V gene data show CDR1 as MNHEY and CDR2 as SMNVEV (reference sequence). This CDR3 contains 13 residues. The CDR3, as DNA: TGTGCCAGCACTGCTAGCGGGGACTACGAGCAGTACTTC. This sequence encodes CASTASGDYEQYF.

The chain joins TRBV11-2 to TRBJ2-7, with TRBD1 matching 9 bases. The junction had 4 bases not matched to a gene; V was cut back by 4 bases and J by 3 bases. Germline lookup yields CDR1 SGHAT and CDR2 FQNNGV. The length of the CDR3 is 14 residues. CDR3 DNA: TGTGCCAGCAGCTCGGGACAGGGAGTCTACGAGCAGTACTTC. It encodes CASSSGQGVYEQYF. Full variable domain (remainder filled in from reference TRBV11-2 and TRBJ2-7): EAGVAQSPRYKIIEKRQSVAFWCNPISGHATLYWYQQILGQGPKLLIQFQNNGVVDDSQLPKDRFSAERLKGVDSTLKIQPAKLEDSAVYLCASSSGQGVYEQYFGPGTRLTVT.

This clone was seen more than once but under ten times. CDR3 amino acids: CASSDRAGNLAEAFF. The CDR3 DNA is TGCGCCAGCAGTGACAGGGCAGGAAATCTGGCTGAAGCTTTCTTT. V is TRBV10-1 and J is TRBJ1-1; tentative D call: TRBD1 (5 bases). There are 15 residues in the CDR3. Trimming left V 3 bases short and J 6 bases short, with 17 bases between. Germline V CDR1 and CDR2: WNHNN, SYGVQD (reference sequence).

This clone has more than one count but fewer than ten. This rearrangement joins TRBV5-4 to TRBJ2-3; perhaps TRBD2 as D (7 bases). CDR1 SGHNT and CDR2 YYREEE come from the germline V gene (reference sequence). The length of the CDR3 is 15 residues. Trimming removed 4 bases at V and 3 bases at J, with 15 bases between. The CDR3 region has the DNA TGTGCCAGCAGCACCCGGGGGGCGTCTACAGATACGCAGTATTTT. Translated, it gives CASSTRGASTDTQYF.

V and J are TRBV7-6 and TRBJ2-5; 10 bases are shared with TRBD2. From germline, CDR1 is SGHVS and CDR2 FNYEAQ. After removal of 1 base from V and 2 bases from J, the junction contained 7 bases not matched to a gene. This CDR3 spans 17 amino acids. The CDR3 DNA sequence: TGTGCCAGCAGCTTAGAAGCGGGGGGGCCGGGGCAAGAGACCCAGTACTTC. Translation gives CASSLEAGGPGQETQYF.

This chain connects TRBV6-6 to TRBJ2-7; D is perhaps TRBD1 (5 bases). Trimming shortened V by 3 bases and J by 2 bases, and 14 bases separated the two germline ends. CDR3 size: 15 residues. Germline assignment: CDR1 MNHNY and CDR2 SVGAGI (reference sequence). CDR3 bases: TGTGCCAGCAGTTATAAGAGACAGTGGACCTACGAGCAGTACTTC. Residues: CASSYKRQWTYEQYF.

The count of this clone is one. The chain employs TRBV7-9 and TRBJ2-3, with 14 bases that match TRBD2. Germline V gene data show CDR1 as SEHNR and CDR2 as FQNEAQ (reference sequence). After removal of 8 bases from V and 1 base from J, the junction contained 8 bases not matched to a gene. The CDR3 runs to 17 residues. The CDR3 DNA sequence: TGTGCCAGCTGGGGGACTAGCGGGAGAGTCGGCACAGATACGCAGTATTTT. Amino acid sequence: CASWGTSGRVGTDTQYF.

The chain has TRBV27 and TRBJ1-1, with no clear D. V was cut by 0 bases and J by 7 bases, with 12 bases left in between. This CDR3 has 14 residues. Germline assignment: CDR1 MNHEY and CDR2 SMNVEV (reference sequence). CDR3 in DNA: TGTGCCAGCAGTTTATCAAGAAGACGGGGTGAAGCTTTCTTT. Residues: CASSLSRRRGEAFF.

This clone was observed a handful of times. The CDR3 DNA sequence: TGCAGCGTTGAAGTCAGGACTAGCGGGGCTGAGACCCAGTACTTC. The encoded protein is CSVEVRTSGAETQYF. The J gene is TRBJ2-5, the V gene TRBV29-1; 12 bases are shared with TRBD2. This CDR3 is 15 amino acids long. V shed 1 base, J shed 5 bases, and the junction held 5 bases outside the gene matches. Germline CDR1 and CDR2: SQVTM and ANQGSEA.

This clone came up a few times. This rearrangement joins TRBV6-1 to TRBJ1-1; D might be TRBD1 (5 bases). Between the trimmed V and J ends, which lost 3 bases and 6 bases, there was a span of 17 bases. The CDR3 contains 15 residues. Germline lookup yields CDR1 MNHNS and CDR2 SASEGT. CDR3 bases: TGTGCCAGCAGTGACCCGGGACTCCCGTCGGCTGAAGCTTTCTTT. Its translation: CASSDPGLPSAEAFF.

Here the CDR3 DNA reads TGTGCCAGCAGTTTAGCGGGAGGTTTAGAGACCCAGTACTTC. Amino acid sequence: CASSLAGGLETQYF. The chain uses TRBV5-5 and TRBJ2-5; 10 positions match TRBD2. The CDR3 consists of 14 residues. V gave up 5 bases and J gave up 4 bases; unmatched junction bases: 5. Germline V gene sequence: CDR1 SGHKS, CDR2 YYEKEE (reference sequence). Full variable domain (outside the CDR3, taken from reference TRBV5-5 and TRBJ2-5): DAGVTQSPTHLIKTRGQQVTLRCSPISGHKSVSWYQQVLGQGPQFIFQYYEKEERGRGNFPDRFSARQFPNYSSELNVNALLLGDSALYLCASSLAGGLETQYFGPGTRLLVL.

The rearrangement joins TRBV19 to TRBJ2-2; D remains unclear. Germline V lookup: CDR1 LNHDA, CDR2 SQIVND (reference sequence). The CDR3 sequence is 13 residues long. V lost 4 bases, J lost 8 bases, and 11 bases lay in between. The CDR3: CASSTYSQGELFF. The CDR3 region has the DNA TGTGCCAGTAGTACCTATAGCCAAGGGGAGCTGTTTTTT.

The gene calls are TRBV4-2 and TRBJ1-1; possibly TRBD1 for D (6 bases). CDR3 length equals 14 residues. V was clipped by 1 base and J by 3 bases, with 9 bases between them. From germline, CDR1 is LGHNA and CDR2 YNFKEQ. CDR3 nucleotide sequence: TGTGCCAGCAGCCAAGCCTCAGGGGACACTGAAGCTTTCTTT. It specifies CASSQASGDTEAFF.

The gene calls are TRBV27 and TRBJ2-1; D remains unclear. Per germline, CDR1 MNHEY and CDR2 SMNVEV (reference sequence). The CDR3 has 13 amino acids. V lost 6 bases, J lost 5 bases, and 11 bases lay in between. CDR3 amino acids: CASRANADNEQFF. The CDR3 region has the DNA TGTGCCAGCAGGGCCAATGCCGACAATGAGCAGTTCTTC.

The rearrangement links TRBV25-1 to TRBJ1-2; 8 bases line up with TRBD1. The CDR3 length is 15 residues. V lost 4 bases to trimming and J lost 3 bases; unmatched junction nucleotides: 7. Germline V gene lookup returns CDR1 MGHDK and CDR2 SYGVNS. The CDR3 protein is CASSGPTGVDYGYTF. As DNA, the CDR3 is TGTGCCAGCAGTGGCCCGACAGGGGTTGACTATGGCTACACCTTC.

Here the CDR3 reads CASSLRLSGRAGETQYF. CDR3 in DNA: TGTGCCAGCAGCTTACGGCTTAGCGGGAGGGCCGGAGAGACCCAGTACTTC. The chain has TRBV13 and TRBJ2-5, with 11 bases aligning to TRBD2. With V trimmed by 2 bases and J by 4 bases, 9 bases remained unmatched. This CDR3 comprises 17 residues. Per germline, CDR1 PRHDT and CDR2 FYEKMQ (reference sequence).

The table lists this clone with a few counts. The chain has TRBV5-1 and TRBJ2-4; TRBD1 matches at 7 bases. CDR3 length: 15 amino acids. The ends lost 0 bases at V and 1 base at J; junction bases unmatched: 1. Looked up from germline, CDR1 is SGHRS and CDR2 is YFSETQ. The CDR3 coding sequence is TGCGCCAGCAGCTTGGTACAGGGGGCCAAAAACATTCAGTACTTC. It codes for CASSLVQGAKNIQYF.

V usage is TRBV27 and J usage is TRBJ2-7, with 8 bases that match TRBD2. Germline lookup yields CDR1 MNHEY and CDR2 SMNVEV (reference sequence). V was clipped by 0 bases and J by 0 bases; unmatched bases: 4. The CDR3 has 16 residues. The CDR3 protein is CASSLSGGDFSYEQYF. The DNA of the CDR3 is TGTGCCAGCAGTTTATCCGGGGGGGATTTCTCCTACGAGCAGTACTTC.

This chain joins TRBV15 and TRBJ2-1, with D uncertain. V was clipped by 0 bases and J by 4 bases, with 7 bases between them. Per germline, CDR1 LNHNV and CDR2 YYDKDF (reference sequence). CDR3 length equals 14 residues. For the CDR3, the DNA is TGTGCCACCAGCAGAGATTCCGAGTACAATGAGCAGTTCTTC. It specifies CATSRDSEYNEQFF.